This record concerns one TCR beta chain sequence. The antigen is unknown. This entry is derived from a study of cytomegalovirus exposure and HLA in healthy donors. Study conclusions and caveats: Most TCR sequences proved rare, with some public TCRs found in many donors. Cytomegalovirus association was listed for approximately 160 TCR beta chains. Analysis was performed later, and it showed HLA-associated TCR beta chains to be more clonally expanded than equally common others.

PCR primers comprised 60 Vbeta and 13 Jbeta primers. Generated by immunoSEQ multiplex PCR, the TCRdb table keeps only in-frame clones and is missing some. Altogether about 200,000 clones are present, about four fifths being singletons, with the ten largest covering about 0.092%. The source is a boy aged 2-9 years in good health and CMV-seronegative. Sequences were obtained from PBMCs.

CDR3 protein: CASSFVGGGYTDTQYF. The CDR3 DNA reads TGTGCCAGCAGTTTCGTTGGCGGGGGATACACAGATACGCAGTATTTT. The chain recombines TRBV28 with TRBJ2-3; TRBD2 matches at 7 bases. Germline trimming cut 3 bases from V and 2 bases from J; bases unmatched to any gene: 8. Germline values: CDR1 MDHEN, CDR2 SYDVKM. The CDR3 is made up of 16 amino acids.